A selection of T cell receptor beta chains follows, all from one sample in a study of a mutant IDH1 vaccine in newly diagnosed glioma. The protocol was immunoSEQ multiplex PCR, while the TCRdb copy is restricted to in-frame clones and leaves out a portion. The sample contains nearly 70,000 clones, around 74% of which appear only once. The sample in question was PBMCs, obtained from a glioma patient treated with radiotherapy, temozolomide or both. These receptors came from a man in his fifties or sixties with glioma. Both conserved end residues are part of each CDR3. The order of the fields is J gene, D gene, V gene, clone size, CDR3 DNA, CDR3 protein. A D gene is named only where the DNA matches it firmly. Some rows have no size entry. The others give once, few or many, or a class for an expanded clone.

J gene: TRBJ2-1
D gene: TRBD1
V gene: TRBV19
clone size: -
CDR3 DNA: TGTGCCAGTAGTATAGGTTGGGGGGACAGGGGGCAGGACAATGAGCAGTTCTTC
CDR3 protein: CASSIGWGDRGQDNEQFF

J gene: TRBJ2-1
D gene: TRBD2
V gene: TRBV25-1
clone size: -
CDR3 DNA: TGTGCCAGCACTCCCACCCGAGCTAGCGGGGGGGGTGGGTATGAGCAGTTCTTC
CDR3 protein: CASTPTRASGGGGYEQFF

J gene: TRBJ1-5
D gene: -
V gene: TRBV28
clone size: -
CDR3 DNA: TGTGCCAGCAGGAGACAACAGCAGCCCCAGCATTTT
CDR3 protein: CASRRQQQPQHF

J gene: TRBJ2-4
D gene: -
V gene: TRBV5-1
clone size: few
CDR3 DNA: TGCGCCAGCAGCTCCCTGGACGGCTCCAGGTACTTC
CDR3 protein: CASSSLDGSRYF

J gene: TRBJ2-5
D gene: -
V gene: TRBV30
clone size: few
CDR3 DNA: TGTGCCTGGACCCTAAAAAGCGCCCAGTCAGCCCAGTACTTC
CDR3 protein: CAWTLKSAQSAQYF

J gene: TRBJ2-5
D gene: TRBD2
V gene: TRBV5-6
clone size: -
CDR3 DNA: TGTGCCAGCAGCCCGGGGGGGATCCGGAATAACCTGGAGACCCAGTACTTC
CDR3 protein: CASSPGGIRNNLETQYF

J gene: TRBJ2-1
D gene: TRBD2
V gene: TRBV2
clone size: -
CDR3 DNA: TGTGCCAGCACTTTAGCGGGGCGTTACAATGAGCAGTTCTTC
CDR3 protein: CASTLAGRYNEQFF

J gene: TRBJ2-7
D gene: -
V gene: TRBV10-1
clone size: few
CDR3 DNA: TGCGCCAGCAGTGAGACAGAAACCTACGAGCAGTACTTC
CDR3 protein: CASSETETYEQYF

J gene: TRBJ1-2
D gene: -
V gene: TRBV5-4
clone size: -
CDR3 DNA: TGTGCCAGCAGCTTGGCAGGGCGGGGGGTTAACTATGGCTACACCTTC
CDR3 protein: CASSLAGRGVNYGYTF

J gene: TRBJ2-7
D gene: TRBD1
V gene: TRBV11-1
clone size: once
CDR3 DNA: TGTGCCAGCAGTCACGGACAGGGGATACCCTACGAGCAGTACTTC
CDR3 protein: CASSHGQGIPYEQYF

J gene: TRBJ1-2
D gene: TRBD1
V gene: TRBV9
clone size: -
CDR3 DNA: TGTGCCAGCAGCTTGAACCGGGACAGGACCTATTCCCTCAGCTATGGCTACACCTTC
CDR3 protein: CASSLNRDRTYSLSYGYTF

J gene: TRBJ1-1
D gene: -
V gene: TRBV10-3
clone size: -
CDR3 DNA: TGTGCCATCAGTGAAAGTACAGGGAAGGGGACGACTGAAGCTTTCTTT
CDR3 protein: CAISESTGKGTTEAFF

J gene: TRBJ1-3
D gene: -
V gene: TRBV10-3
clone size: -
CDR3 DNA: TGTGCCATCAGTGAGACGTTCTCTGGAAACACCATATATTTT
CDR3 protein: CAISETFSGNTIYF

J gene: TRBJ1-2
D gene: -
V gene: TRBV2
clone size: -
CDR3 DNA: TGTGCCAGCAGTGAATTGCCGGGTACCTATGGCTACACCTTC
CDR3 protein: CASSELPGTYGYTF

J gene: TRBJ1-2
D gene: -
V gene: TRBV10-3
clone size: -
CDR3 DNA: TGTGCCATCAGTGAGTCGGGACCTTTCTACACCTTC
CDR3 protein: CAISESGPFYTF

J gene: TRBJ2-7
D gene: -
V gene: TRBV5-5
clone size: -
CDR3 DNA: TGTGCCAGCAGCTTGGTAGGGGCACGATCCTACGAGCAGTACTTC
CDR3 protein: CASSLVGARSYEQYF

J gene: TRBJ2-6
D gene: -
V gene: TRBV5-6
clone size: -
CDR3 DNA: TGTGCCAGCGGCTGGGGGGCTGGGGCCAACGTCCTGACTTTC
CDR3 protein: CASGWGAGANVLTF

J gene: TRBJ2-7
D gene: -
V gene: TRBV7-8
clone size: -
CDR3 DNA: TGTGCCAGCCGGGCGGGCTCCTACGAGCAGTACTTC
CDR3 protein: CASRAGSYEQYF

J gene: TRBJ1-3
D gene: -
V gene: TRBV6-1
clone size: -
CDR3 DNA: TGTGCCAGCAGTGAAATTGGCATTGTCGGAAACACCATATATTTT
CDR3 protein: CASSEIGIVGNTIYF

J gene: TRBJ2-2
D gene: -
V gene: TRBV6-6
clone size: -
CDR3 DNA: TGTGCCAGCAGTTCCAAGGGGGTGAACACCGGGGAGCTGTTTTTT
CDR3 protein: CASSSKGVNTGELFF

J gene: TRBJ1-6
D gene: TRBD1
V gene: TRBV6-1
clone size: -
CDR3 DNA: TGTGCCAGCAGTGAACGGGGACAGGGTGATTCACCCCTCCACTTT
CDR3 protein: CASSERGQGDSPLHF

J gene: TRBJ2-1
D gene: -
V gene: TRBV5-1
clone size: -
CDR3 DNA: TGCGCCAGCAGCTTGGGGATGGGTGAGCAGTTCTTC
CDR3 protein: CASSLGMGEQFF

J gene: TRBJ1-3
D gene: -
V gene: TRBV30
clone size: -
CDR3 DNA: TGTGCCTGGAGTGTAACCGGGACAATCAGAAACACCATATATTTT
CDR3 protein: CAWSVTGTIRNTIYF

J gene: TRBJ2-5
D gene: TRBD1
V gene: TRBV19
clone size: -
CDR3 DNA: TGTGCCACCCTTGGGACAGGGTACCAAGAGACCCAGTACTTC
CDR3 protein: CATLGTGYQETQYF

J gene: TRBJ1-2
D gene: -
V gene: TRBV7-9
clone size: -
CDR3 DNA: TGTGCCAGCAGCTTGGACAATTATGGCTACACCTTC
CDR3 protein: CASSLDNYGYTF

J gene: TRBJ1-4
D gene: -
V gene: TRBV14
clone size: -
CDR3 DNA: TGTGCCAGCAGCCAAGACTACAGGGTGGCGGGTGAAAAACTGTTTTTT
CDR3 protein: CASSQDYRVAGEKLFF

J gene: TRBJ2-2
D gene: TRBD2
V gene: TRBV6-1
clone size: -
CDR3 DNA: TGTGCCAGCAGTGGGACTAGCGGGGGGGCCGCGGCCGGGGAGCTGTTTTTT
CDR3 protein: CASSGTSGGAAAGELFF

J gene: TRBJ2-5
D gene: -
V gene: TRBV6-6
clone size: once
CDR3 DNA: TGTGCCAGCAGTTACTCGTTTTCCCAGGAGACCCAGTACTTC
CDR3 protein: CASSYSFSQETQYF

J gene: TRBJ2-7
D gene: TRBD2
V gene: TRBV27
clone size: -
CDR3 DNA: TGTGCCAGCAGTACCGGACTAGCCCTCTACGAGCAGTACTTC
CDR3 protein: CASSTGLALYEQYF

J gene: TRBJ1-2
D gene: -
V gene: TRBV30
clone size: -
CDR3 DNA: TGTGCCTGGAGTGTATCGGAAAACTATGGCTACACCTTC
CDR3 protein: CAWSVSENYGYTF

J gene: TRBJ2-1
D gene: -
V gene: TRBV28
clone size: few
CDR3 DNA: TGTGCCACCATTGCCGTCGGAGCCGGGCAGTTCTTC
CDR3 protein: CATIAVGAGQFF

J gene: TRBJ1-4
D gene: TRBD1
V gene: TRBV2
clone size: once
CDR3 DNA: TGTGCCAGCAGCCTGGACAGGGGGAATAATGAAAAACTGTTTTTT
CDR3 protein: CASSLDRGNNEKLFF

J gene: TRBJ1-3
D gene: -
V gene: TRBV7-2
clone size: -
CDR3 DNA: TGTGCCAGCAGCTTAGTGCATTCTTCAGGAAACACCATATATTTT
CDR3 protein: CASSLVHSSGNTIYF

J gene: TRBJ1-1
D gene: TRBD1
V gene: TRBV10-3
clone size: -
CDR3 DNA: TGTGCCATCAGCCGACAGGGGGTGAACACTGAAGCTTTCTTT
CDR3 protein: CAISRQGVNTEAFF

J gene: TRBJ1-3
D gene: -
V gene: TRBV5-6
clone size: once
CDR3 DNA: TGTGCCAGCAGCCCAGGACAGCTGTGGTCTGGAAACACCATATATTTT
CDR3 protein: CASSPGQLWSGNTIYF

J gene: TRBJ1-4
D gene: -
V gene: TRBV5-4
clone size: -
CDR3 DNA: TGTGCCAGCAGCTTGGTGACAGGCGAGGAACTGTTTTTT
CDR3 protein: CASSLVTGEELFF

J gene: TRBJ1-1
D gene: -
V gene: TRBV27
clone size: once
CDR3 DNA: TGTGCCAGCAGTTTCCTCCCCGACCGTGACACTGAAGCTTTCTTT
CDR3 protein: CASSFLPDRDTEAFF

J gene: TRBJ1-3
D gene: -
V gene: TRBV5-4
clone size: few
CDR3 DNA: TGTGCCAGCAGCCCGTCGGGGGGGTCTGGAAACACCATATATTTT
CDR3 protein: CASSPSGGSGNTIYF

J gene: TRBJ1-4
D gene: -
V gene: TRBV30
clone size: -
CDR3 DNA: TGTGCCTGGTCCGAGGGGGGAAGGGGTGAAAAACTGTTTTTT
CDR3 protein: CAWSEGGRGEKLFF

J gene: TRBJ2-5
D gene: TRBD1
V gene: TRBV7-9
clone size: -
CDR3 DNA: TGTGCCAGCAGACCCGGACAGGGCGAGACCCAGTACTTC
CDR3 protein: CASRPGQGETQYF

J gene: TRBJ1-4
D gene: -
V gene: TRBV9
clone size: -
CDR3 DNA: TGTGCCAGCAGCCCCTCACAGAAAACTAATGAAAAACTGTTTTTT
CDR3 protein: CASSPSQKTNEKLFF

J gene: TRBJ2-1
D gene: TRBD2
V gene: TRBV6-5
clone size: -
CDR3 DNA: TGTGCCAGCAGTTCGCGACTAGCGGGGGGGCGTAATGAGCAGTTCTTC
CDR3 protein: CASSSRLAGGRNEQFF

J gene: TRBJ1-1
D gene: TRBD1
V gene: TRBV19
clone size: -
CDR3 DNA: TGTGCCAGTACCCGAACCGGGACAGCGAACACTGAAGCTTTCTTT
CDR3 protein: CASTRTGTANTEAFF

J gene: TRBJ1-2
D gene: -
V gene: TRBV5-6
clone size: once
CDR3 DNA: TGTGCCAGCAGTTTACGGGAGAGGGGCTACACCTTC
CDR3 protein: CASSLRERGYTF

J gene: TRBJ2-7
D gene: -
V gene: TRBV6-1
clone size: -
CDR3 DNA: TGTGCCAGCAGTGTGGCCGAGACCCGTTACGAGCAGTACTTC
CDR3 protein: CASSVAETRYEQYF

J gene: TRBJ2-5
D gene: -
V gene: TRBV7-2
clone size: few
CDR3 DNA: TGTGCCAGCAGCTTAGGGCTCCAAGAGACCCAGTACTTC
CDR3 protein: CASSLGLQETQYF

J gene: TRBJ1-4
D gene: TRBD1
V gene: TRBV30
clone size: few
CDR3 DNA: TGTGCCTGGAATCTACAGGGGAGTGAAAAACTGTTTTTT
CDR3 protein: CAWNLQGSEKLFF

J gene: TRBJ2-3
D gene: -
V gene: TRBV6-5
clone size: -
CDR3 DNA: TGTGCCAGCAGGGACAGCGTCGGGACAGATACGCAGTATTTT
CDR3 protein: CASRDSVGTDTQYF

J gene: TRBJ1-1
D gene: -
V gene: TRBV19
clone size: -
CDR3 DNA: TGTGCCAGTATCCCGGGAGGGGCTTCGTCCACTGAAGCTTTCTTT
CDR3 protein: CASIPGGASSTEAFF

J gene: TRBJ2-1
D gene: TRBD2
V gene: TRBV10-3
clone size: -
CDR3 DNA: TGTGCAGGGTCGGGGGGGGATGAGCAGTTCTTC
CDR3 protein: CAGSGGDEQFF

J gene: TRBJ2-7
D gene: -
V gene: TRBV29-1
clone size: once
CDR3 DNA: TGCAGCGTTGAAGGACAGAACTACGAGCAGTACTTC
CDR3 protein: CSVEGQNYEQYF

J gene: TRBJ2-5
D gene: -
V gene: TRBV20-1
clone size: -
CDR3 DNA: TGCAGGGGGGGATCCTATCAGACCCAGTACTTC
CDR3 protein: CRGGSYQTQYF

J gene: TRBJ2-5
D gene: -
V gene: TRBV6-5
clone size: once
CDR3 DNA: TGTGCCAGCAGCCGTCCAGGGTACGGGGTAAAGACCCAGTACTTC
CDR3 protein: CASSRPGYGVKTQYF

J gene: TRBJ1-2
D gene: -
V gene: TRBV30
clone size: -
CDR3 DNA: TGTGCCTGGCGACCGGGCCGCTTTTATGGCTACACCTTC
CDR3 protein: CAWRPGRFYGYTF

J gene: TRBJ1-2
D gene: -
V gene: TRBV10-3
clone size: -
CDR3 DNA: TGTGCCATCAGTGAAGGGAAGGGACTAGGTTCCACTGGCTACACCTTC
CDR3 protein: CAISEGKGLGSTGYTF

J gene: TRBJ2-3
D gene: TRBD2
V gene: TRBV7-2
clone size: -
CDR3 DNA: TGTGCCAGCAGCTTAATCGGGACTAGCGGGGGGGTAGATACGCAGTATTTT
CDR3 protein: CASSLIGTSGGVDTQYF

J gene: TRBJ2-3
D gene: TRBD2
V gene: TRBV10-3
clone size: -
CDR3 DNA: TGTGCCATCAGCCAAGCGGGGTTTTCGACAGATACGCAGTATTTT
CDR3 protein: CAISQAGFSTDTQYF